A single sample gave rise to the 22 T cell receptor beta chains below, sequenced in a study of shared clonotypes between healthy human individuals. Measured with immunoSEQ multiplex PCR; TCRdb has only the in-frame clones, and not every one. The sample contains more than 2,000,000 clones, 93% of which appear only once. The sequenced sample was naive CD4+ T cells from PBMCs. Subset reported: CD45RA+ positively selected. The origin of the receptors is a man aged 18 to 35 in good health. Some clones in this sample may be carry-over from other donors' samples.

The chain links TRBV4-3 to TRBJ2-2; TRBD1 matches 8 bases. Germline V gene lookup returns CDR1 LGHNA and CDR2 YSLEER. The CDR3 has 18 amino acids. V gave up 0 bases and J gave up 6 bases; unmatched junction bases: 12. The CDR3 region has the DNA TGCGCCAGCAGCCAAGAAGCAGGGGGCACCCTTGTGTCCGGGGAGCTGTTTTTT. The encoded protein is CASSQEAGGTLVSGELFF.

V usage is TRBV5-4 and J usage is TRBJ1-2; 7 bases are shared with TRBD1. Germline V gives CDR1 SGHNT, CDR2 YYREEE (reference sequence). V shed 0 bases and J 2 bases; nucleotides not matched to a gene: 10. The CDR3 length is 17 residues. CDR3 DNA: TGTGCCAGCAGCTTGGGGGCCTTGACAGGGCAGAACTATGGCTACACCTTC. Residues: CASSLGALTGQNYGYTF.

V usage is TRBV27 and J usage is TRBJ2-1, with D hard to call. Trimming stripped 3 bases from V and 1 base from J, with 13 bases between. Germline CDR1 and CDR2: MNHEY and SMNVEV (reference sequence). The CDR3 spans 16 residues. The CDR3 DNA follows: TGTGCCAGCAGTTTTTCGCATCCCTCGTCCTACAATGAGCAGTTCTTC. It codes for CASSFSHPSSYNEQFF.

The chain employs TRBV27 and TRBJ2-7, with a tentative D call TRBD1 (5 bases). Trimming pared 1 base from V and 2 bases from J, leaving 15 bases between. CDR1 and CDR2 from the germline V gene are MNHEY and SMNVEV (reference sequence). The CDR3 spans 16 residues. CDR3 sequence: CASSLWARAVPYEQYF. DNA of the CDR3: TGTGCCAGCAGTTTATGGGCCAGGGCGGTGCCCTACGAGCAGTACTTC.

This chain links TRBV7-2 with TRBJ1-2, with D possibly TRBD1 on 5 matching bases. CDR1 and CDR2 (germline): SGHTA, FQGNSA. The CDR3 has 14 amino acids. V gave up 2 bases and J gave up 2 bases, with 9 bases separating them. CDR3 nucleotides: TGTGCCAGCAGCTTAATGACAGAAAACTATGGCTACACCTTC. Its translation: CASSLMTENYGYTF.

The chain combines TRBV5-1 with TRBJ2-2, with 10 bases fitting TRBD2. In germline, CDR1 is SGHRS, CDR2 YFSETQ. The V segment lost 4 bases and the J segment 4 bases; nucleotides outside the gene matches: 7. The length of the CDR3 is 16 residues. Here the CDR3 reads CASSASGSLSTGELFF. In DNA, the CDR3 is TGCGCCAGCAGCGCTAGCGGGAGCCTCAGCACCGGGGAGCTGTTTTTT.

This rearrangement joins TRBV5-1 to TRBJ2-7; no firm D call. The CDR3 loop spans 15 amino acids. The germline V and J ends were trimmed by 0 bases and 0 bases, with 10 bases remaining between them. Germline CDR1 SGHRS, CDR2 YFSETQ. For the CDR3, the DNA is TGCGCCAGCAGCTTGGGGCAGGTTAGCTCCTACGAGCAGTACTTC. Its translation: CASSLGQVSSYEQYF.

This rearrangement joins TRBV7-9 to TRBJ2-5, with TRBD2 matching over 14 bases. CDR3 length: 19 residues. Germline V gives CDR1 SEHNR, CDR2 FQNEAQ (reference sequence). V was pared by 1 base and J by 2 bases, with 9 bases of the junction left unmatched. The CDR3 DNA reads as TGTGCCAGCAGCTTAGGGGGGACTAGCGGGAGTGTATATCAAGAGACCCAGTACTTC. Translation: CASSLGGTSGSVYQETQYF.

The chain carries TRBV5-1 and TRBJ2-1, with TRBD2 matching over 10 bases. V shed 5 bases and J 4 bases; nucleotides not matched to a gene: 6. The CDR3 extends over 15 amino acids. Germline V lookup: CDR1 SGHRS, CDR2 YFSETQ. The CDR3 coding sequence is TGCGCCAGCAGACCGACTAGCGGGCCGTACAATGAGCAGTTCTTC. Amino acid sequence: CASRPTSGPYNEQFF.

V usage is TRBV5-4 and J usage is TRBJ2-5; TRBD1 matches 9 bases. This CDR3 contains 14 residues. With V trimmed by 9 bases and J by 2 bases, 8 bases remained unmatched. Per germline, CDR1 SGHNT and CDR2 YYREEE (reference sequence). CDR3 loop: CATTPGTGQETQYF. The CDR3 DNA follows: TGTGCCACCACACCCGGGACAGGGCAAGAGACCCAGTACTTC.

To note about this clone: The same CDR3 arises from other DNA sequences in this sample as well. This sequence joins TRBV5-1 and TRBJ1-4; D call uncertain. Trimming took 0 bases from V and 4 from J, leaving 7 bases between them. CDR3 size: 14 residues. Germline V gives CDR1 SGHRS, CDR2 YFSETQ. The DNA for the CDR3 is TGCGCCAGCAGCTTGGGAGGTAGTAATGAAAAACTGTTTTTT. It specifies CASSLGGSNEKLFF.

The rearrangement links TRBV14 to TRBJ2-4; TRBD1 or TRBD2 may be the D gene (5 bases each). The CDR3 has 16 residues. CDR1 is SGHDN, CDR2 FVKESK, per germline. V was trimmed by 6 bases and J by 6 bases, leaving 21 bases between them. The CDR3 DNA sequence: TGTGCCAGCAGTCGAGCCCGGGGCCCTGGGACAAACATTCAGTACTTC. Translating gives CASSRARGPGTNIQYF.

The J gene is TRBJ2-4, the V gene TRBV2, with D possibly being TRBD2 (5 bases). The CDR3 runs to 12 residues. V lost 5 bases and J lost 4, with 6 bases in between. Per germline, CDR1 SNHLY and CDR2 FYNNEI. This CDR3 is CASSWTKNIQYF. The DNA for the CDR3 is TGTGCCAGCAGTTGGACTAAAAACATTCAGTACTTC.

The chain combines TRBV5-6 with TRBJ2-7, with a possible D match to TRBD1 (5 bases). The CDR3 totals 14 residues. With 1 base removed from V and 1 base from J, the gap between germline ends came to 9 bases. Looked up from germline, CDR1 is SGHDT and CDR2 is YYEEEE. The CDR3 loop is CASSLTGLSYEQYF. CDR3 DNA sequence: TGTGCCAGCAGCTTGACAGGATTATCCTACGAGCAGTACTTC.

This clone is a singleton in its sample. The chain links TRBV4-1 to TRBJ2-1; D is unclear. Germline CDR1 and CDR2: MGHRA and YSYEKL. The CDR3 is made up of 18 amino acids. V was cut by 1 base and J by 7 bases, with 23 bases left in between. This chain's CDR3 is CASSQASGATTHTNEQFF. As DNA, the CDR3 is TGCGCCAGCAGCCAAGCTTCGGGTGCGACGACCCACACTAATGAGCAGTTCTTC.

The rearrangement joins TRBV27 to TRBJ2-1; the match to TRBD2 covers 7 bases. V shed 2 bases and J 0 bases; nucleotides not matched to a gene: 13. The CDR3 has 19 residues. CDR1 and CDR2 from the germline V gene are MNHEY and SMNVEV (reference sequence). This chain's CDR3 is CASSLPRSSGTSSYNEQFF. Here the CDR3 DNA reads TGTGCCAGCAGTTTACCCCGTTCTAGCGGAACGAGCTCCTACAATGAGCAGTTCTTC.

The CDR3 here is CASSGQVQETQYF. The CDR3 bases are TGTGCCAGCAGTGGACAAGTCCAAGAGACCCAGTACTTC. The chain carries TRBV2 and TRBJ2-5; no reliable D call. This CDR3 has 13 amino acids. Trimming stripped 4 bases from V and 1 base from J, with 7 bases between. CDR1 is SNHLY, CDR2 FYNNEI, per germline.

As to this clone: Other nucleotide sequences from this sample produce the same CDR3. This CDR3 reads CASSRGNEQYF. The CDR3 region has the DNA TGTGCCAGCAGCAGGGGGAACGAGCAGTACTTC. V is TRBV25-1 and J is TRBJ2-7, with TRBD1 matching 7 bases. This CDR3 comprises 11 residues. Germline CDR1 and CDR2: MGHDK and SYGVNS. V lost 6 bases and J lost 5; bases outside the gene matches: 1.

The chain uses TRBV5-1 and TRBJ1-2, with D possibly being TRBD1 (6 bases). The CDR3 runs 17 residues. Between the trimmed V and J ends, which lost 0 bases and 4 bases, there was a span of 19 bases. Germline V gene lookup returns CDR1 SGHRS and CDR2 YFSETQ. CDR3 bases: TGCGCCAGCAGCTTGGCTCCGGTCGGACAGTCCCTCTATGGCTACACCTTC. It encodes CASSLAPVGQSLYGYTF.

The DNA of the CDR3 is TGTGCCAGCAGCTCCCAACAGGCGGAAAACACCATATATTTT. This gives the protein CASSSQQAENTIYF. The chain carries TRBV7-6 and TRBJ1-3; a possible D gene is TRBD1 (5 bases). Trimming removed 4 bases at V and 6 bases at J, with 13 bases between. The CDR3 runs to 14 residues. In germline, CDR1 is SGHVS, CDR2 FNYEAQ. Looking up the rest from reference TRBV7-6 and TRBJ1-3 gives the full variable domain: GAGVSQSPRYKVTKRGQDVALRCDPISGHVSLYWYRQALGQGPEFLTYFNYEAQQDKSGLPNDRFSAERPEGSISTLTIQRTEQRDSAMYRCASSSQQAENTIYFGEGSWLTVV.

The rearrangement uses TRBV11-3 and TRBJ1-5; D is unresolved. The germline V gene encodes CDR1 SGHNT and CDR2 YENEEA. The length of the CDR3 is 16 residues. Here the CDR3 reads CDDMSRMEYGNQPQHF. The CDR3 nucleotides are TGTGACGATATGTCCAGGATGGAATATGGCAATCAGCCCCAGCATTTT.

A word on this clone: Other DNA sequences from this sample encode an identical CDR3 as well. The rearrangement uses TRBV5-1 and TRBJ2-3, with 11 positions matching TRBD2. Germline V gene data show CDR1 as SGHRS and CDR2 as YFSETQ. Trimming cost V 4 bases and J 6 bases; bases outside gene matches: 4. This CDR3 has 14 amino acids. CDR3 in amino acids: CASSLGTSGDTQYF. The CDR3 region has the DNA TGCGCCAGCAGCCTCGGGACTAGCGGTGATACGCAGTATTTT.